The 28 T cell receptor beta chains listed next were all sequenced from one sample in a study of blood T cells in healthy people across ages. A J-beta primer mix and a sample-barcoded 5' primer were used in a second PCR of roughly 6 to 11 cycles. MiXCR, applied by TCRdb to the 5' RACE reads, yields one record per CDR3 protein. This sample has under 800,000 distinct CDR3 sequences, with around 40% found just once. The specimen was blood. These receptors originate from a woman between 55 and 75 years old in good health.

V is TRBV9 and J is TRBJ2-5; tentatively, D is TRBD1 or TRBD2 (5 bases each). This CDR3 has 16 residues. Germline V lookup: CDR1 SGDLS, CDR2 YYNGEE. V was clipped by 0 bases and J by 4 bases, with 16 bases between them. The CDR3 loop is CASSVGGMGRVETQYF. The CDR3 nucleotides are TGTGCCAGCAGCGTAGGAGGGATGGGACGGGTAGAGACCCAGTACTTC.

The chain recombines TRBV20-1 with TRBJ2-7, with 13 bases identical to TRBD2. CDR3 length: 14 residues. Losses at the gene ends were 6 bases for V and 3 bases for J; bases not matched to a gene: 5. The V gene's germline CDR1 is DFQATT and CDR2 SNEGSKA (reference sequence). CDR3 loop: CSARTSGRGYEQYF. The CDR3 nucleotides are TGCAGTGCAAGAACTAGCGGGAGGGGCTACGAGCAGTACTTC.

The rearrangement uses TRBV7-3 and TRBJ2-4, with D tentatively TRBD2 (6 bases). The V end lost 0 bases, the J end lost 8 bases, and 8 bases lay between the germline ends. The CDR3 is 13 residues long. From germline, CDR1 is SGHTA and CDR2 FQGTGA. CDR3 sequence: CASSLTRRDIQYF. The CDR3 bases are TGTGCCAGCAGCTTAACTAGGAGGGACATTCAGTACTTC.

A note on this clonotype: Just one base apart from a much larger clone, this may be a read error. CDR3 coding DNA: TGCGCCAGCAGCTCTACTAGCGGGGGGAACAATGAGCAGTACTTC. It encodes CASSSTSGGNNEQYF. J is TRBJ2-7 and V is TRBV5-1; 12 bases line up with TRBD2. The length of the CDR3 is 15 residues. Germline V gene data show CDR1 as SGHRS and CDR2 as YFSETQ. Unmatched junction bases numbered 8, after V lost 3 bases and J lost 7 bases.

As concerns this clonotype: Because the CDR3 is missing its conserved closing phenylalanine or tryptophan, this is likely a read error. The DNA is left out, because the CDR3 cannot be placed on it with certainty; the CDR3 is given as TCRdb lists it. The chain joins TRBV4-2 to TRBJ2-5; no DNA check was done on the table's D call, TRBD2. The germline V gene encodes CDR1 LGHNA and CDR2 YNFKEQ. The CDR3 region is 15 residues in length, termini included. The CDR3 loop is CASSPSGTSGIGAVL.

The genes are TRBV7-3 and TRBJ2-1; perhaps TRBD1 as D (6 bases). Germline assignment: CDR1 SGHTA and CDR2 FQGTGA. Between the trimmed V and J ends, which lost 1 base and 11 bases, there was a span of 18 bases. The length of the CDR3 is 15 residues. The CDR3 sequence is CASSLILGGPTQQFF. The CDR3 DNA reads as TGTGCCAGCAGCTTAATTCTAGGGGGACCCACACAGCAGTTCTTC.

This rearrangement joins TRBV20-1 to TRBJ2-1; D unresolved. V lost 6 bases and J 0 bases, leaving 18 bases between the germline ends. Germline values: CDR1 DFQATT, CDR2 SNEGSKA (reference sequence). This CDR3 region has 16 residues. As DNA, the CDR3 is TGCAGTGCCACAGTACTCACAGTAAGCTCCTACAATGAGCAGTTCTTC. It specifies CSATVLTVSSYNEQFF.

This clonotype was observed at least ten times. The V and J genes are TRBV11-2 and TRBJ2-1, with D uncertain. The germline gives CDR1 SGHAT, CDR2 FQNNGV. The length of the CDR3 is 15 residues. The V and J ends lost 1 base and 4 bases respectively, with 11 bases between them. CDR3 bases: TGTGCCAGCAGCTTAGGGGGTTCCTTTTACAATGAGCAGTTCTTC. It yields the protein CASSLGGSFYNEQFF.

This sequence joins TRBV5-1 and TRBJ1-1, with D hard to call. Germline CDR1 SGHRS, CDR2 YFSETQ. Trimming took off 0 bases at V and 8 bases at J, with 17 bases between the two ends. CDR3 length: 15 residues. The DNA of the CDR3 is TGCGCCAGCAGCTTGGACCCCTTAGAGGGTACAGAAGCTTTCTTT. Amino acids: CASSLDPLEGTEAFF.

This clonotype occurred a few times. The CDR3 DNA follows: TGCAGTGCCCTGTATAGCAATCAGCCCCAGCATTTT. As protein: CSALYSNQPQHF. The J gene is TRBJ1-5, the V gene TRBV20-1, with D uncertain. Trimming removed 6 bases from V and 0 bases from J, with 6 bases in between. CDR3 length: 12 residues. The V gene's germline CDR1 is DFQATT and CDR2 SNEGSKA (reference sequence).

The rearrangement uses TRBV2 and TRBJ2-5, with a weak D call TRBD1 (7 bases). CDR3 length: 19 amino acids. Between the trimmed V and J ends, which lost 4 bases and 0 bases, there was a span of 24 bases. CDR1 SNHLY and CDR2 FYNNEI come from the germline V gene. The CDR3 DNA sequence: TGTGCCAGCAGTGCAGGGGGTCCAAATAGCGGCCATAACCAAGAGACCCAGTACTTC. Its translation is CASSAGGPNSGHNQETQYF.

The chain is built from TRBV18 and TRBJ2-7; 8 bases map to TRBD1. V shed 3 bases, J shed 2 bases, and the junction held 9 bases outside the gene matches. Germline V gene lookup returns CDR1 KGHSH and CDR2 LQKENI. The CDR3 contains 16 residues. The CDR3 loop is CASSPRPDRATYEQYF. The CDR3 region has the DNA TGTGCCAGCTCACCTCGACCGGACAGGGCTACCTACGAGCAGTACTTC.

The V and J genes are TRBV20-1 and TRBJ2-7; possible D gene TRBD1, 5 bases. The J call may be incorrect, as the DNA end agrees better with TRBJ2-5. Looked up from germline, CDR1 is DFQATT and CDR2 is SNEGSKA (reference sequence). The CDR3 is made up of 14 amino acids. CDR3 in DNA: TGCAGTGCTAGACCCTGGGGCTTCCAGGAGACCCAGTACTTC. This translates into CSARPWGFQETQYF.

With regard to this clonotype: A much larger clone differs by one base, so this may be a read error. V usage is TRBV6-6 and J usage is TRBJ2-1, with 14 bases matching TRBD2. This CDR3 has 17 amino acids. CDR1 and CDR2 from the germline V gene are MNHNY and SVGAGI (reference sequence). The V segment lost 5 bases and the J segment 10 bases; nucleotides outside the gene matches: 13. The DNA for the CDR3 is TGTGCCAGCAGTGTACCGGGACTAGCGGGAGTATCCTACGAGCAGTTCTTC. It translates to CASSVPGLAGVSYEQFF.

In this sample, this clonotype turned up a few times. The chain carries TRBV10-3 and TRBJ1-5, with D perhaps matching TRBD1 (6 bases). Germline V CDR1 and CDR2: ENHRY, SYGVKD. The CDR3 covers 15 residues. Trimming pared 0 bases from V and 4 bases from J, leaving 10 bases between. The CDR3 reads CAISESGQGNQPQHF. In DNA, the CDR3 is TGTGCCATCAGTGAGTCGGGGCAGGGGAATCAGCCCCAGCATTTT.

The chain recombines TRBV20-1 with TRBJ1-4; D is ambiguous. Trimming left V 5 bases short and J 5 bases short, with 18 bases between. The V gene's germline CDR1 is DFQATT and CDR2 SNEGSKA (reference sequence). The CDR3 extends over 15 amino acids. CDR3 loop: CSAGGSEPVNEKLFF. For the CDR3, the DNA is TGCAGTGCTGGAGGTAGTGAACCCGTAAATGAAAAACTGTTTTTT.

This clonotype was seen more than once but under ten times. The rearrangement links TRBV27 to TRBJ2-3, with D hard to call. The CDR3 has 15 residues. Trimming pared 3 bases from V and 3 bases from J, leaving 13 bases between. The germline CDR1 and CDR2 sequences are MNHEY and SMNVEV (reference sequence). CDR3 in amino acids: CASSFSLVETDTQYF. In DNA, the CDR3 is TGTGCCAGCAGTTTTAGTCTAGTTGAGACAGATACGCAGTATTTT.

The rearrangement joins TRBV7-2 to TRBJ2-3, with D tentatively TRBD2 (7 bases). The length of the CDR3 is 15 residues. V shed 5 bases and J shed 2 bases, with 14 bases lying between them. Germline V gene data show CDR1 as SGHTA and CDR2 as FQGNSA. The CDR3 here is CASSRGGPTTDTQYF. DNA of the CDR3: TGTGCCAGCAGCCGCGGGGGCCCTACCACAGATACGCAGTATTTT.

This chain uses TRBV25-1 with TRBJ1-2, with D possibly being TRBD1 (5 bases). CDR1 is MGHDK, CDR2 SYGVNS, per germline. V dropped 2 bases and J dropped 9 bases, with 10 bases sitting between them. The CDR3 totals 12 residues. The CDR3 DNA reads TGTGCCAGCAGTGAAGTTGGGGGTCGCTACACCTTC. Translating gives CASSEVGGRYTF.

The rearrangement uses TRBV6-2 or TRBV6-3 and TRBJ2-3; 7 bases agree with TRBD2. CDR1 is MNHEY, CDR2 SVGEGT, per germline. This CDR3 has 15 residues. The V and J ends lost 8 bases and 3 bases, in that order; junction bases with no gene match: 11. CDR3 DNA: TGTGCCAGCCGTGGCGGGAGAGGACTTACAGATACGCAGTATTTT. It translates to CASRGGRGLTDTQYF.

This clonotype was counted a few times. The chain has TRBV10-3 and TRBJ2-7, with 9 positions matching TRBD1. Per the germline V gene, CDR1 is ENHRY and CDR2 is SYGVKD. The CDR3 has 13 residues. V dropped 8 bases and J dropped 4; count of bases not matched to a gene: 6. CDR3 sequence reads: CAISRDREYEQYF. Here the CDR3 DNA reads TGTGCCATCTCTCGGGACAGGGAGTACGAGCAGTACTTC.

There are a few counts of this clonotype. This chain joins TRBV6-1 and TRBJ2-1; D remains ambiguous. V was trimmed by 3 bases and J by 7 bases, leaving 13 bases between them. The CDR3 consists of 14 residues. Germline loops: CDR1 MNHNS, CDR2 SASEGT. The CDR3 loop reads CASSETLGENEQFF. The CDR3 DNA follows: TGTGCCAGCAGTGAGACTCTTGGGGAAAATGAGCAGTTCTTC.

In this sample, this clonotype turned up a few times. V usage is TRBV5-6 and J usage is TRBJ2-1, with D possibly being TRBD1 (6 bases). Germline V gene lookup returns CDR1 SGHDT and CDR2 YYEEEE. With 1 base removed from V and 5 bases from J, the gap between germline ends came to 16 bases. The CDR3 extends over 16 amino acids. CDR3 coding DNA: TGTGCCAGCAGCTTGTTCTCCAGGGGCTCGGACAATGAGCAGTTCTTC. This codes for CASSLFSRGSDNEQFF. The whole variable domain, filled in from reference TRBV5-6 and TRBJ2-1, reads DAGVTQSPTHLIKTRGQQVTLRCSPKSGHDTVSWYQQALGQGPQFIFQYYEEEERQRGNFPDRFSGHQFPNYSSELNVNALLLGDSALYLCASSLFSRGSDNEQFFGPGTRLTVL.

The chain has TRBV28 and TRBJ2-7; D uncertain. This CDR3 has 13 residues. Trimming removed 7 bases at V and 1 base at J, with 11 bases between. Germline CDR1 MDHEN, CDR2 SYDVKM. CDR3 sequence (DNA): TGTGCCAGCATCCCGTCGCTTTCCTACGAGCAGTACTTC. Its translation is CASIPSLSYEQYF.

This clonotype was seen repeatedly, ten times or more. The V and J genes are TRBV5-1 and TRBJ2-1, with 9 positions matching TRBD1. J gave up 8 bases and V 0 bases, and 9 bases lay outside the gene matches. The CDR3 totals 16 residues. CDR1 and CDR2 (germline): SGHRS, YFSETQ. The CDR3 loop is CASSLGHRGPRDEQFF. The CDR3 nucleotides are TGCGCCAGCAGCTTGGGACACAGGGGGCCAAGGGATGAGCAGTTCTTC.

The CDR3: CSVKRGSSYNEQYF. CDR3 DNA: TGCAGCGTGAAACGGGGGAGCTCCTACAATGAGCAGTACTTC. The chain links TRBV29-1 to TRBJ2-1, with a tentative D call TRBD2 (6 bases). The tail of the sequence fits TRBJ2-7 better, so the J call may be wrong. The CDR3 loop spans 14 amino acids. Germline V gene data show CDR1 as SQVTM and CDR2 as ANQGSEA.

The gene calls are TRBV20-1 and TRBJ2-3; 7 nucleotides match TRBD2. This CDR3 spans 14 amino acids. The trim removed 1 base at V and 3 bases at J, leaving 4 bases unmatched. From germline, CDR1 is DFQATT and CDR2 SNEGSKA (reference sequence). The CDR3 loop is CSARGLAETDTQYF. CDR3 DNA: TGCAGTGCTAGAGGGCTAGCGGAGACAGATACGCAGTATTTT.

The chain employs TRBV18 and TRBJ2-5; TRBD1 agrees at 7 bases. The DNA end is more similar to TRBJ2-7, so the J call may be wrong. Germline V CDR1 and CDR2: KGHSH, LQKENI. This CDR3 region has 16 residues. The CDR3 coding sequence is TGTGCCAGCTCACCGGCGAACAGGGGACCTCCCTACGAGCAGTACTTC. As protein: CASSPANRGPPYEQYF.